The rows below give T cell receptor beta chains drawn from one sample of a study of blood T cell repertoires in COVID-19. Profiled with immunoSEQ multiplex PCR; TCRdb holds only in-frame clones, not every one. The table lists under 250,000 clones, about 82% of them singletons. Sequenced sample: peripheral blood. The receptor source for this set is a woman between 65 and 79 years old with COVID-19, enrolled during active disease. CDR3s include the opening cysteine and the closing phenylalanine or tryptophan. Fields, in order: V gene, J gene, D gene, clone size, CDR3 protein, CDR3 DNA. D genes are given only for firm matches. A row's size may be missing; if present it is once, few, many or a size class.

V: TRBV7-9; J: TRBJ1-4; D: TRBD1; size: few; CDR3: CASSPLTGDHEKLFF; DNA: TGTGCCAGCAGCCCTTTGACAGGGGACCATGAAAAACTGTTTTTT
V: TRBV2; J: TRBJ1-2; D: -; size: -; CDR3: CASSSSAGGGGYTF; DNA: TGTGCCAGCAGTTCCAGTGCAGGCGGGGGTGGCTACACCTTC
V: TRBV24-1; J: TRBJ1-2; D: TRBD1; size: -; CDR3: CATSDPVQGTYGYTF; DNA: TGTGCCACCAGTGACCCAGTACAGGGGACCTATGGCTACACCTTC
V: TRBV7-3; J: TRBJ2-1; D: TRBD2; size: -; CDR3: CASSLQPSNLAGGIYNEQFF; DNA: TGTGCCAGCAGCTTACAACCCTCAAACCTAGCGGGGGGGATATACAATGAGCAGTTCTTC
V: TRBV5-6; J: TRBJ1-2; D: -; size: -; CDR3: CASSLVFGQYYGYTF; DNA: TGTGCCAGCAGCTTGGTTTTTGGACAGTACTATGGCTACACCTTC
V: TRBV7-8; J: TRBJ1-2; D: TRBD1; size: -; CDR3: CASSSSVRDRRNSYGYTF; DNA: TGTGCCAGCAGCTCCTCGGTCCGGGACAGAAGAAACTCTTATGGCTACACCTTC
V: TRBV12-3/TRBV12-4; J: TRBJ1-1; D: -; size: once; CDR3: CASSREDTEAFF; DNA: TGTGCCAGCAGTCGCGAGGACACTGAAGCTTTCTTT
V: TRBV7-2; J: TRBJ2-5; D: TRBD1; size: -; CDR3: CASGTIDRGGTQYF; DNA: TGTGCCAGCGGGACCATAGACAGGGGTGGGACCCAGTACTTC
V: TRBV18; J: TRBJ1-6; D: -; size: -; CDR3: CASSPLQGMNSPLHF; DNA: TGTGCCAGCTCACCACTCCAGGGGATGAATTCACCCCTCCACTTT
V: TRBV18; J: TRBJ1-1; D: -; size: -; CDR3: CASSLATGSNTEAFF; DNA: TGTGCCAGCTCACTCGCGACAGGATCAAACACTGAAGCTTTCTTT
V: TRBV5-4; J: TRBJ2-5; D: -; size: few; CDR3: CASSLANQETQYF; DNA: TGTGCCAGCAGCTTGGCCAACCAAGAGACCCAGTACTTC
V: TRBV24-1; J: TRBJ2-1; D: -; size: -; CDR3: CATSSADVLSDEQFF; DNA: TGTGCCACCAGTTCGGCAGATGTATTGAGCGATGAGCAGTTCTTC
V: TRBV5-1; J: TRBJ1-5; D: TRBD1; size: -; CDR3: CASSWGQNQPQHF; DNA: TGCGCCAGCAGCTGGGGACAGAATCAGCCCCAGCATTTT
V: TRBV19; J: TRBJ1-5; D: -; size: -; CDR3: CASRAGLQAYSNQPQHF; DNA: TGTGCCAGTAGAGCGGGACTCCAGGCCTATAGCAATCAGCCCCAGCATTTT
V: TRBV19; J: TRBJ1-2; D: -; size: few; CDR3: CASRPRLPYGYTF; DNA: TGTGCCAGTAGACCCCGACTACCCTATGGCTACACCTTC
V: TRBV6-1; J: TRBJ1-2; D: TRBD1; size: -; CDR3: CASSEGQGDGYTF; DNA: TGTGCCAGCAGTGAGGGACAGGGGGACGGCTACACCTTC
V: TRBV6-2/TRBV6-3; J: TRBJ2-1; D: TRBD2; size: -; CDR3: CASSYPLAGGSHEQFF; DNA: TGTGCCAGCAGTTACCCACTAGCGGGAGGTAGCCATGAGCAGTTCTTC
V: TRBV6-5; J: TRBJ2-7; D: TRBD2; size: -; CDR3: CASSPGLAGGYEQYF; DNA: TGTGCCAGCAGTCCCGGACTAGCGGGAGGATACGAGCAGTACTTC
V: TRBV4-2; J: TRBJ2-1; D: TRBD2; size: -; CDR3: CASSQAGGAGVDEQFF; DNA: TGTGCCAGCAGCCAAGCCGGGGGGGCCGGTGTCGATGAGCAGTTCTTC
V: TRBV4-2; J: TRBJ2-5; D: -; size: -; CDR3: CASSQDSAGQFQETQYF; DNA: TGTGCCAGCAGCCAAGATTCCGCGGGACAGTTCCAAGAGACCCAGTACTTC
V: TRBV9; J: TRBJ1-6; D: TRBD1; size: many; CDR3: CASSGGDRLRPLHF; DNA: TGTGCCAGCAGCGGGGGGGACAGACTAAGGCCCCTCCACTTT
V: TRBV19; J: TRBJ1-1; D: -; size: -; CDR3: CASSNRGTEAFF; DNA: TGTGCCAGTAGTAATCGGGGTACTGAAGCTTTCTTT
V: TRBV30; J: TRBJ1-2; D: -; size: -; CDR3: CAWSVLLNYGYTF; DNA: TGTGCCTGGAGTGTACTGCTTAACTATGGCTACACCTTC
V: TRBV5-5; J: TRBJ1-4; D: TRBD1; size: -; CDR3: CASSFDRGRSNEKLFF; DNA: TGTGCCAGCAGCTTTGACAGGGGGCGCAGTAATGAAAAACTGTTTTTT
V: TRBV10-3; J: TRBJ2-7; D: TRBD1; size: -; CDR3: CAISESGTAIEQYF; DNA: TGTGCCATCAGTGAGTCGGGGACAGCGATCGAGCAGTACTTC
V: TRBV5-4; J: TRBJ1-2; D: TRBD1; size: -; CDR3: CASSLEGTGLDTF; DNA: TGTGCCAGCAGCTTGGAGGGGACAGGTCTTGACACCTTC
V: TRBV5-8; J: TRBJ2-3; D: -; size: -; CDR3: CASSGDWTAPSTDTQYF; DNA: TGTGCCAGCAGCGGTGATTGGACAGCTCCTAGCACAGATACGCAGTATTTT
V: TRBV18; J: TRBJ2-7; D: TRBD1; size: -; CDR3: CASSPGTGLSYEQYF; DNA: TGTGCCAGCTCACCGGGGACAGGCCTCTCCTACGAGCAGTACTTC
V: TRBV19; J: TRBJ1-1; D: -; size: -; CDR3: CASSIIDRTNTEAFF; DNA: TGTGCCAGTAGTATCATCGACAGGACGAACACTGAAGCTTTCTTT
V: TRBV4-3; J: TRBJ1-1; D: -; size: many; CDR3: CASSQETASLEAFF; DNA: TGCGCCAGCAGCCAAGAGACAGCCTCTCTTGAAGCTTTCTTT
V: TRBV7-2; J: TRBJ2-5; D: TRBD1; size: -; CDR3: CASSGDRARQTQYF; DNA: TGTGCCAGCAGCGGCGACAGGGCACGACAGACCCAGTACTTC
V: TRBV7-2; J: TRBJ1-4; D: -; size: -; CDR3: CASSLQVLGSPHEKLFF; DNA: TGTGCCAGCAGCTTACAGGTCTTGGGCAGTCCCCATGAAAAACTGTTTTTT
V: TRBV24-1; J: TRBJ2-1; D: -; size: -; CDR3: CATSDRGEASSYNEQFF; DNA: TGTGCCACCAGTGACCGGGGTGAGGCTAGCTCCTACAATGAGCAGTTCTTC
V: TRBV27; J: TRBJ1-1; D: TRBD1; size: -; CDR3: CASSLTGGQGRAEAFF; DNA: TGTGCCAGCAGTTTAACGGGGGGACAGGGCAGGGCTGAAGCTTTCTTT
V: TRBV9; J: TRBJ2-3; D: TRBD1; size: -; CDR3: CASNPSDRGTDTQYF; DNA: TGTGCCAGCAACCCCTCGGACAGGGGAACAGATACGCAGTATTTT
V: TRBV25-1; J: TRBJ2-3; D: TRBD2; size: -; CDR3: CASRGTSGSTDTQYF; DNA: TGTGCCAGCAGGGGGACTAGCGGATCCACAGATACGCAGTATTTT
V: TRBV10-3; J: TRBJ1-5; D: TRBD1; size: few; CDR3: CASNRGVGSNQPQHF; DNA: TGTGCCAGTAACAGGGGCGTAGGGAGCAATCAGCCCCAGCATTTT
V: TRBV6-5; J: TRBJ1-1; D: TRBD1; size: -; CDR3: CASSRTGRNTEAFF; DNA: TGTGCCAGCAGCCGGACAGGGCGGAACACTGAAGCTTTCTTT
V: TRBV13; J: TRBJ1-2; D: TRBD1; size: -; CDR3: CASKPGQGENYGYTF; DNA: TGTGCCAGCAAACCGGGGCAGGGGGAAAACTATGGCTACACCTTC
V: TRBV2; J: TRBJ1-5; D: TRBD1; size: -; CDR3: CASSEDRGRLNQPQHF; DNA: TGTGCCAGCAGTGAGGACAGGGGGCGGTTAAATCAGCCCCAGCATTTT
V: TRBV7-2; J: TRBJ1-2; D: TRBD1; size: -; CDR3: CASRDRGRNYGYTF; DNA: TGTGCCAGCAGAGACAGGGGCCGGAACTATGGCTACACCTTC
V: TRBV6-5; J: TRBJ1-1; D: TRBD1; size: -; CDR3: CASSLQGEAFF; DNA: TGTGCCAGCAGCTTACAGGGGGAAGCTTTCTTT
V: TRBV4-3; J: TRBJ1-1; D: -; size: many; CDR3: CASSPRSLNTEAFF; DNA: TGCGCCAGCAGCCCCCGGAGTTTGAACACTGAAGCTTTCTTT
V: TRBV10-1; J: TRBJ1-1; D: -; size: -; CDR3: CASRPGPLFVRDTEAFF; DNA: TGCGCCAGCAGGCCCGGGCCCCTGTTCGTGAGGGACACTGAAGCTTTCTTT
V: TRBV19; J: TRBJ2-7; D: TRBD2; size: -; CDR3: CASSRDYPYEQYF; DNA: TGTGCCAGTAGTAGGGACTACCCCTACGAGCAGTACTTC
V: TRBV6-5; J: TRBJ1-3; D: -; size: -; CDR3: CASSFRGFGNTIYF; DNA: TGTGCCAGCAGTTTTCGCGGATTCGGAAACACCATATATTTT
V: TRBV12-3/TRBV12-4; J: TRBJ1-1; D: -; size: -; CDR3: CASSTGIDTEAFF; DNA: TGTGCCAGCAGCACCGGGATAGACACTGAAGCTTTCTTT
V: TRBV19; J: TRBJ1-1; D: -; size: -; CDR3: CASSPHRVTGDEAFF; DNA: TGTGCCAGTAGTCCTCACAGGGTAACGGGTGATGAAGCTTTCTTT
V: TRBV7-9; J: TRBJ1-2; D: -; size: -; CDR3: CASSLVSVYGYTF; DNA: TGTGCCAGCAGCTTAGTCTCAGTTTATGGCTACACCTTC
V: TRBV5-1; J: TRBJ2-3; D: TRBD1; size: -; CDR3: CASSLNTGGTDTQYF; DNA: TGCGCCAGCAGCTTGAACACAGGGGGGACAGATACGCAGTATTTT
V: TRBV29-1; J: TRBJ2-2; D: -; size: -; CDR3: CSVRLTGGELFF; DNA: TGCAGCGTCCGGTTGACTGGCGGGGAGCTGTTTTTT
V: TRBV6-2/TRBV6-3; J: TRBJ2-7; D: -; size: -; CDR3: CASSRGLNPYEQYF; DNA: TGTGCCAGCAGCAGAGGACTAAACCCCTACGAGCAGTACTTC
V: TRBV5-1; J: TRBJ2-1; D: TRBD2; size: -; CDR3: CASSLGSGRYNEQFF; DNA: TGCGCCAGCAGCTTGGGTAGCGGGAGGTACAATGAGCAGTTCTTC
V: TRBV5-3; J: TRBJ2-2; D: TRBD1; size: -; CDR3: CARSRTGWNTGELFF; DNA: TGTGCCAGAAGCCGGACAGGATGGAACACCGGGGAGCTGTTTTTT
V: TRBV5-4; J: TRBJ2-7; D: TRBD1; size: -; CDR3: CASSRTGQGAPLYEQYF; DNA: TGTGCCAGCAGCCGGACGGGACAGGGGGCCCCCCTCTACGAGCAGTACTTC
V: TRBV4-3; J: TRBJ2-4; D: -; size: once; CDR3: CASSQDGGKGKNIQYF; DNA: TGCGCCAGCAGCCAAGATGGGGGGAAGGGCAAAAACATTCAGTACTTC
V: TRBV19; J: TRBJ1-2; D: -; size: -; CDR3: CASREGLERYYGYTF; DNA: TGTGCCAGTAGGGAGGGACTCGAGAGGTACTATGGCTACACCTTC
V: TRBV19; J: TRBJ1-1; D: -; size: -; CDR3: CASSQAPGFEAFF; DNA: TGTGCCAGTAGTCAGGCGCCAGGCTTTGAAGCTTTCTTT
V: TRBV5-1; J: TRBJ1-1; D: -; size: few; CDR3: CASSLAPEAGTEAFF; DNA: TGCGCCAGCAGCTTGGCCCCCGAGGCCGGAACTGAAGCTTTCTTT
V: TRBV7-2; J: TRBJ1-2; D: TRBD1; size: -; CDR3: CASRPDRVGGYTF; DNA: TGTGCCAGCAGGCCGGACAGGGTTGGTGGCTACACCTTC